The 31 T cell receptor beta chains listed next were all sequenced from one sample in a study of T cells in Graves' hyperthyroidism and ophthalmopathy. TCR beta CDR3 regions were amplified from RNA transcripts. With the HTBI primer set, the TCR CDR3 went through a first round of RT-PCR. TCRdb called the multiplex PCR reads again in MiXCR, with one record for every CDR3 protein. The table has 500,000 or so distinct CDR3 sequences, more than 15% seen once. The sample taken for sequencing was blood. The receptors derive from a woman aged 30 to 39 with Graves' ophthalmopathy.

This clonotype has ten or more counts. The rearrangement links TRBV30 to TRBJ2-7; 9 positions match TRBD1. V lost 2 bases to trimming and J lost 9 bases; unmatched junction nucleotides: 5. The CDR3 spans 12 residues. The germline CDR1 and CDR2 sequences are GTSNPN and SVGIG (reference sequence). The CDR3 DNA reads TGTGCCTGGAGTCGGGACAGGGATGTGCAGTACTTC. Protein sequence: CAWSRDRDVQYF.

Written as DNA, the CDR3 is TGTGCCAGCAGTTTAAATGCTGGAAACACCATATATTTT. Amino acid sequence: CASSLNAGNTIYF. This rearrangement joins TRBV28 to TRBJ1-3, with unresolved D. From germline, CDR1 is MDHEN and CDR2 SYDVKM. CDR3 length equals 13 residues. Trimming stripped 2 bases from V and 2 bases from J, with 4 bases between. Together with reference TRBV28 and TRBJ1-3, the CDR3 gives the full variable domain: DVKVTQSSRYLVKRTGEKVFLECVQDMDHENMFWYRQDPGLGLRLIYFSYDVKMKEKGDIPEGYSVSREKKERFSLILESASTNQTSMYLCASSLNAGNTIYFGEGSWLTVV.

As regards this clonotype: Germline is not matched at one junction end, which may reflect a read error. The rearrangement joins TRBV14 to TRBJ1-1; D unclear. CDR3 length equals 17 residues. The V gene's germline CDR1 is SGHDN and CDR2 FVKESK. This CDR3 reads CASGQDRTSLTNTEAFF. In DNA, the CDR3 is TGTGCCAGCGGCCAAGATAGAACTTCCTTGACCAACACTGAAGCTTTCTTT. Full variable domain (remainder filled in from reference TRBV14 and TRBJ1-1): EAGVTQFPSHSVIEKGQTVTLRCDPISGHDNLYWYRRVMGKEIKFLLHFVKESKQDESGMPNNRFLAERTGGTYSTLKVQPAELEDSGVYFCASGQDRTSLTNTEAFFGQGTRLTVV.

This clonotype occurred many times. The J gene is TRBJ2-1, the V gene TRBV12-3 or TRBV12-4; 12 positions match TRBD2. The ends lost 5 bases at V and 2 bases at J; junction bases unmatched: 4. The CDR3 has 16 residues. The CDR3 nucleotides read TGTGCCAGCAGTCCCCTAGCGGGAGGGCCCTACAATGAGCAGTTCTTC. Its protein product is CASSPLAGGPYNEQFF.

This chain links TRBV6-1 with TRBJ2-4; D unclear. From germline, CDR1 is MNHNS and CDR2 SASEGT. The V gene lost 7 bases and the J gene lost 2 bases, with 12 bases spanning the gap. The CDR3 is 14 amino acids. CDR3 nucleotides: TGTGCCAGCACCAACGGTGGTACCAAAAACATTCAGTACTTC. It specifies CASTNGGTKNIQYF.

This clonotype was seen many times. This chain uses TRBV11-2 with TRBJ2-3; 12 nucleotides align to TRBD1. The ends lost 5 bases at V and 7 bases at J; junction bases unmatched: 16. The CDR3 loop spans 18 amino acids. The germline gives CDR1 SGHAT, CDR2 FQNNGV. The CDR3 region is CASSPPGTGGANRNTQYF. CDR3 nucleotide sequence: TGTGCCAGCAGCCCCCCAGGGACAGGGGGCGCGAATCGGAATACGCAGTATTTT.

The chain carries TRBV7-6 and TRBJ2-4; D could derive from TRBD1 or TRBD2 (5 bases each). V lost 4 bases to trimming and J lost 3 bases, with 19 bases between them. This CDR3 has 17 amino acids. Germline CDR1 reads SGHVS; CDR2 reads FNYEAQ. This CDR3 reads CASSSRRGSDSKNIQYF. The CDR3 region has the DNA TGTGCCAGCAGCTCACGAAGAGGTAGCGACAGCAAAAACATTCAGTACTTC.

This clonotype showed up just a few times. The chain employs TRBV5-1 and TRBJ2-2, with D possibly TRBD1 on 6 matching bases. V was trimmed by 1 base and J by 6 bases, leaving 10 bases between them. From germline, CDR1 is SGHRS and CDR2 YFSETQ. The CDR3 consists of 14 residues. CDR3: CASSLYPGAGELFF. DNA of the CDR3: TGCGCCAGCAGCTTGTATCCAGGGGCCGGGGAGCTGTTTTTT. Using reference TRBV5-1 and TRBJ2-2 for the parts outside the CDR3, the full variable domain is KAGVTQTPRYLIKTRGQQVTLSCSPISGHRSVSWYQQTPGQGLQFLFEYFSETQRNKGNFPGRFSGRQFSNSRSEMNVSTLELGDSALYLCASSLYPGAGELFFGEGSRLTVL.

The table lists this clonotype with many counts. The chain has TRBV18 and TRBJ2-7, with D maybe TRBD1 (5 bases). With 0 bases removed from V and 7 bases from J, the gap between germline ends came to 10 bases. Germline V lookup: CDR1 KGHSH, CDR2 LQKENI. The CDR3 covers 13 residues. For the CDR3, the DNA is TGTGCCAGCTCACCACCAGGGGATGGGGAGCAGTACTTC. Its translation: CASSPPGDGEQYF.

Only a few counts were recorded for this clonotype. V is TRBV28 and J is TRBJ2-7; 9 positions agree with TRBD2. After removal of 8 bases from V and 3 bases from J, the junction contained 8 bases not matched to a gene. CDR1 MDHEN and CDR2 SYDVKM come from the germline V gene. The CDR3 is 14 residues long. In DNA, the CDR3 is TGTGCCAGCCTGTCGAGCGGGGGGAACTACGAGCAGTACTTC. Translated, it gives CASLSSGGNYEQYF.

There are many counts of this clonotype. V is TRBV20-1 and J is TRBJ2-3; the D is unclear. V lost 4 bases to trimming and J lost 0 bases, with 8 bases between them. The length of the CDR3 is 13 residues. Germline V gene sequence: CDR1 DFQATT, CDR2 SNEGSKA (reference sequence). This chain's CDR3 is CSATITSTDTQYF. DNA for the CDR3: TGCAGTGCTACAATAACTAGCACAGATACGCAGTATTTT.

This clonotype was detected many times. CDR3 DNA sequence: TGCAGCGATACCGGGACTAGTTTGGGAGATACGCAGTATTTT. This encodes CSDTGTSLGDTQYF. V usage is TRBV29-1 and J usage is TRBJ2-3, with TRBD2 matching over 8 bases. Germline-derived CDR1 and CDR2 are SQVTM and ANQGSEA. V lost 7 bases to trimming and J lost 5 bases; unmatched junction nucleotides: 11. The CDR3 has 14 residues.

This clonotype was counted between two and nine times. The chain joins TRBV24-1 to TRBJ2-7; D perhaps matches TRBD1 (6 bases). CDR1 and CDR2 (germline): KGHDR, SFDVKD. CDR3 length: 16 residues. Trimming shortened V by 5 bases and J by 0 bases, and 16 bases separated the two germline ends. CDR3 amino acids: CATSATGTTRSYEQYF. CDR3 DNA: TGTGCCACCAGTGCGACCGGGACAACTCGCTCCTACGAGCAGTACTTC.

The J gene is TRBJ2-3, the V gene TRBV28, with 9 bases matching TRBD2. Germline-derived CDR1 and CDR2 are MDHEN and SYDVKM. CDR3 length: 16 amino acids. Losses at the gene ends were 5 bases for V and 6 bases for J; bases not matched to a gene: 12. The DNA of the CDR3 is TGTGCCAGCAGTGATAGCGGGGGAAGATATACGGATACGCAGTATTTT. Translated: CASSDSGGRYTDTQYF.

The rearrangement uses TRBV20-1 and TRBJ2-3; possibly TRBD2 for D (6 bases). CDR1 is DFQATT and CDR2 is SNEGSKA in the germline V gene (reference sequence). Trimming removed 5 bases from V and 4 bases from J, with 19 bases in between. The CDR3 spans 15 residues. The CDR3 DNA sequence: TGCAGTGCTTCCTCCGCGGAGCGGGTCGCAGATACGCAGTATTTT. Translation: CSASSAERVADTQYF.

The chain uses TRBV2 and TRBJ2-7; 7 positions match TRBD1. CDR3 length: 13 residues. Trimming cost V 7 bases and J 2 bases; bases outside gene matches: 5. Germline loops: CDR1 SNHLY, CDR2 FYNNEI. This chain's CDR3 is CASKDRRTYEQYF. Here the CDR3 DNA reads TGTGCCAGCAAGGACAGGCGGACCTACGAGCAGTACTTC.

The chain carries TRBV7-2 and TRBJ1-2; D perhaps matches TRBD1 (5 bases). Trimming took 5 bases from V and 8 from J, leaving 18 bases between them. CDR3 size: 14 residues. Germline CDR1 reads SGHTA; CDR2 reads FQGNSA. CDR3 protein: CASSLDGTWMGYTF. As DNA, the CDR3 is TGTGCCAGCAGCCTGGACGGGACCTGGATGGGCTACACCTTC.

The chain has TRBV6-4 and TRBJ2-1, with 7 bases lining up with TRBD2. The CDR3 is 14 amino acids. From germline, CDR1 is MRHNA and CDR2 SNTAGT. V was clipped by 2 bases and J by 7 bases; unmatched bases: 5. As DNA, the CDR3 is TGTGCCAGCAGTGACGAGAGCGGGAAAAATGAGCAGTTCTTC. It specifies CASSDESGKNEQFF.

Regarding this clonotype: A read error is possible here, since a much larger clone lies one base away. CDR3 coding DNA: TGTGCCAGCAGCTTAAACAGGAACTACGAGCAGTACTTC. Its translation is CASSLNRNYEQYF. V usage is TRBV7-7 and J usage is TRBJ2-7; perhaps TRBD1 as D (5 bases). The CDR3 loop spans 13 amino acids. Germline V gives CDR1 SSHAT, CDR2 FNYEAQ (reference sequence). V was pared by 2 bases and J by 3 bases, with 8 bases between.

V gene TRBV6-2 or TRBV6-3 combines with J gene TRBJ2-1, with 8 positions matching TRBD2. This CDR3 comprises 14 residues. With 7 bases clipped from V and 4 bases from J, the junction kept 6 bases outside the gene matches. From germline, CDR1 is MNHEY and CDR2 SVGEGT. CDR3 bases: TGTGCCAGCAAGACGGGAGGGAGATACAATGAGCAGTTCTTC. Its translation is CASKTGGRYNEQFF.

Remarks on this clonotype: The junction departs from the called germline gene at one end, perhaps through a read error. The chain recombines TRBV7-7 with TRBJ2-2, with a possible D match to TRBD2 (6 bases). Germline assignment: CDR1 SSHAT and CDR2 FNYEAQ (reference sequence). This CDR3 has 16 residues. CDR3 residues: CASSLAARGDTGELFF. The CDR3 DNA reads as TGTGCTAGCAGCTTAGCGGCCCGGGGCGACACCGGGGAGCTGTTTTTT.

The table lists this clonotype with many counts. The rearrangement links TRBV20-1 to TRBJ2-7; D possibly corresponds to TRBD2 (5 bases). The CDR3 length is 17 residues. Trimming took 0 bases from V and 2 from J, leaving 20 bases between them. Germline CDR1 and CDR2: DFQATT and SNEGSKA (reference sequence). In DNA form, the CDR3 reads TGCAGTGCTAGAGATCTGCTACCCTTGGAGGACCCCTACGAGCAGTACTTC. It translates to CSARDLLPLEDPYEQYF.

The gene calls are TRBV5-1 and TRBJ2-2; possibly TRBD2 for D (5 bases). The CDR3 has 15 amino acids. Trimming left V 7 bases short and J 7 bases short, with 20 bases between. Germline CDR1 reads SGHRS; CDR2 reads YFSETQ. The CDR3 DNA reads as TGCGCCAGCCGACCCATAAAACCTGGGAGCGGGGAGCTGTTTTTT. Residues: CASRPIKPGSGELFF.

This clonotype was counted many times. This sequence joins TRBV28 and TRBJ2-3, with 10 nucleotides matching TRBD1. Germline V gene lookup returns CDR1 MDHEN and CDR2 SYDVKM. The V segment lost 7 bases and the J segment 3 bases; nucleotides outside the gene matches: 7. CDR3 length equals 15 residues. CDR3 nucleotides: TGTGCCAGCACCAAAAGGGGACAGGGGACAGATACGCAGTATTTT. Its protein is CASTKRGQGTDTQYF.

The chain uses TRBV7-9 and TRBJ1-1; 7 positions match TRBD1. CDR1 is SEHNR and CDR2 is FQNEAQ in the germline V gene (reference sequence). The ends lost 4 bases at V and 4 bases at J; junction bases unmatched: 9. CDR3 length: 15 amino acids. CDR3 nucleotides: TGTGCCAGCAGCTCCTCCTACGACAGGGCCACTGAAGCTTTCTTT. Its protein product is CASSSSYDRATEAFF. Complete variable domain (other parts from reference TRBV7-9 and TRBJ1-1): DTGVSQNPRHKITKRGQNVTFRCDPISEHNRLYWYRQTLGQGPEFLTYFQNEAQLEKSRLLSDRFSAERPKGSFSTLEIQRTEQGDSAMYLCASSSSYDRATEAFFGQGTRLTVV.

This clonotype has ten or more counts. The V gene is TRBV6-2 or TRBV6-3, the J gene TRBJ1-1, with no clear D. CDR1 MNHEY and CDR2 SVGEGT come from the germline V gene. CDR3 length: 13 residues. V was pared by 6 bases and J by 3 bases, with 11 bases between. CDR3 nucleotides: TGTGCCAGCAGCGTCGGAATCTACACTGAAGCTTTCTTT. Amino acids: CASSVGIYTEAFF.

This clonotype was detected ten times or more. The chain is built from TRBV28 and TRBJ1-2; D is uncertain. Trimming cost V 2 bases and J 3 bases, with 10 bases left between them. The length of the CDR3 is 14 residues. The germline V gene has CDR1 MDHEN and CDR2 SYDVKM. The CDR3 protein is CASSLVVSYYGYTF. DNA for the CDR3: TGTGCCAGCAGTTTAGTGGTCAGCTACTATGGCTACACCTTC.

CDR3 residues: CASSLWVLSSYNEQFF. DNA of the CDR3: TGTGCCAGCAGCTTGTGGGTGCTAAGCTCCTACAATGAGCAGTTCTTC. This chain joins TRBV5-8 and TRBJ2-1; D uncertain. Deletions cut 1 base from V and 0 bases from J, with 11 bases between. Germline V gene lookup returns CDR1 SGHTS and CDR2 YDEGEE. The length of the CDR3 is 16 residues.

The DNA of the CDR3 is TGTGCCAGCAGCTTTAAGGGGGTCATGAACACTGAAGCTTTCTTT. The encoded protein is CASSFKGVMNTEAFF. The chain combines TRBV7-9 with TRBJ1-1; weak D call: TRBD1 (6 bases). Trimming left V 3 bases short and J 0 bases short, with 11 bases between. Germline-derived CDR1 and CDR2 are SEHNR and FQNEAQ (reference sequence). This CDR3 comprises 15 residues.

The J gene is TRBJ2-7, the V gene TRBV2; 7 nucleotides match TRBD2. CDR3 length equals 14 residues. V lost 6 bases and J lost 2; bases outside the gene matches: 7. The V gene's germline CDR1 is SNHLY and CDR2 FYNNEI. Here the CDR3 DNA reads TGTGCCAGCAGCTACGGGGGGATCGCCTACGAGCAGTACTTC. Translation gives CASSYGGIAYEQYF.

The J gene is TRBJ2-1, the V gene TRBV12-3 or TRBV12-4; 10 nucleotides align to TRBD1. The J segment lost 9 bases and the V segment lost 1 base, leaving 9 bases of the junction unmatched. There are 16 residues in the CDR3. Here the CDR3 reads CASSLVMGQGNREQFF. In DNA form, the CDR3 reads TGTGCCAGCAGTTTAGTTATGGGACAGGGGAACCGTGAGCAGTTCTTC.